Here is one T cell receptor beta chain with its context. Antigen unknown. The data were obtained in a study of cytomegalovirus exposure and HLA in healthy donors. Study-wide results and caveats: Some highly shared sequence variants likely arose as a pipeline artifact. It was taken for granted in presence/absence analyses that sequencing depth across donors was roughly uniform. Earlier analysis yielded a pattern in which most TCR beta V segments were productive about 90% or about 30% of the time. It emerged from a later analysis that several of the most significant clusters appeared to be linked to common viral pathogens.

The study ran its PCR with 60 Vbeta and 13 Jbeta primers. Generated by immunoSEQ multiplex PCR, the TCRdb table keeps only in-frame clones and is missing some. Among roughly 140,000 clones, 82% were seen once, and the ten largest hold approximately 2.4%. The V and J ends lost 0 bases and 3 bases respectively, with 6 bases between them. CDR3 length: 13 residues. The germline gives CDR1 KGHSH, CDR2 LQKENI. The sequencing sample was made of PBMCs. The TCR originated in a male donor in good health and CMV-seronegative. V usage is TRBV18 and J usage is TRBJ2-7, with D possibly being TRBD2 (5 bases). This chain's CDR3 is CASSPPGVYEQYF. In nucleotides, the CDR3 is TGTGCCAGCTCACCACCGGGAGTCTACGAGCAGTACTTC. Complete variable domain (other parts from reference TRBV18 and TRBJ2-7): NAGVMQNPRHLVRRRGQEARLRCSPMKGHSHVYWYRQLPEEGLKFMVYLQKENIIDESGMPKERFSAEFPKEGPSILRIQQVVRGDSAAYFCASSPPGVYEQYFGPGTRLTVT.